The following is a T cell receptor (beta chain) sequence with its context. The source of the sample is a study of blood T cell repertoires in COVID-19. Study-wide context: Samples of COVID-19 (acute and convalescent) were obtained from the United States, Italy and Spain. PBMCs, B-cell-depleted T cells, or T cells were the source of the cDNA or gDNA that made up the material.

Original analysis: By means of reference gene primer amplification, nucleated cell counts were estimated. Assay: immunoSEQ multiplex PCR; the TCRdb copy retains only in-frame clones and omits some. That table supplies the V and J calls and clone size; D and trimming were determined from the DNA. Here the sample spans roughly 170,000 clones, 86% being singletons. Germline V CDR1 and CDR2: SGHKS, YYEKEE (reference sequence). Trimming shortened V by 4 bases and J by 0 bases, and 11 bases separated the two germline ends. CDR3 length: 15 residues. The V gene is TRBV5-5, the J gene TRBJ1-5; the D gene is possibly TRBD1 (5 bases). The receptor comes from a man in his 70s with active or convalescent COVID-19. The sample taken for sequencing was peripheral blood. The CDR3 coding sequence is TGTGCCAGCAGCCCCATTAGGGGTAGCAATCAGCCCCAGCATTTT. Its protein product is CASSPIRGSNQPQHF.